The text below deals with one T cell receptor (beta chain). Its antigen is unidentified. Other nucleotide sequences from this sample produce the same CDR3. This record belongs to a study of T cell responses to AZD1222 COVID-19 vaccine. Whole-study findings and limits: Nearly half of spike-specific TCRs reportedly go after variant regions that carry no mutations.

The repertoire was sequenced with immunoSEQ multiplex PCR; TCRdb's copy has only in-frame clones and lacks some. The sample has around 150,000 clones, approximately 89% seen once. The sample was peripheral blood, taken 28 days after the second AZD1222 dose. The receptor was isolated from an adult who received the AZD1222 COVID-19 vaccine.

This CDR3 reads CASSLARNTEAFF. The CDR3 DNA follows: TGTGCCAGCAGTTTAGCCAGGAACACTGAAGCTTTCTTT. This rearrangement joins TRBV12-3 or TRBV12-4 to TRBJ1-1; D gene unclear. CDR3 length: 13 amino acids. Trimming shortened V by 0 bases and J by 1 base, and 3 bases separated the two germline ends.